This T cell receptor (beta chain) was retrieved from a study of Graves' ophthalmopathy and Graves' hyperthyroidism. Hyperthyroidism patients, aged 18 to 65, were newly diagnosed, under 2 months' duration. Researchers took RNA transcripts and amplified TCR beta CDR3 regions from them. HTBI primers served in a first-round RT-PCR, which a second-round multiplex PCR followed. MiXCR, run by TCRdb on the multiplex PCR reads, gives a single entry per CDR3 protein. Among about 550,000 distinct CDR3 sequences listed, approximately 37% were seen once. V was clipped by 5 bases and J by 4 bases; unmatched bases: 8. The V gene's germline CDR1 is SGHTA and CDR2 FQGTGA. The CDR3 is 15 amino acids. The study, taken as a whole, reports: Blood repertoires reportedly contained most expanded thyroid clonotypes above 0.001 frequency. Ophthalmopathy versus stable hyperthyroidism: 13-signature model gave 85% to 90% sensitivity, 70% to 83% specificity.

As for this clonotype: The antigen remains undetermined.

Sequences were obtained from peripheral blood or thyroid tissue (not recorded which). This receptor was identified in an adult man with Graves' hyperthyroidism. The rearrangement joins TRBV7-3 to TRBJ2-3, with 8 bases lining up with TRBD2. The CDR3 here is CASSPGLGSADTQYF. The CDR3 DNA is TGTGCCAGCAGCCCGGGACTAGGGAGCGCAGATACGCAGTATTTT.